Listed below are T cell receptor beta chains from one sample, sequenced in a study of read filtering for tumor transcriptome and immune sequencing. TCRdb recomputed calls from the reads with MiXCR, one row per CDR3 protein. This sample yields nearly 60,000 distinct CDR3 sequences, of which 9% to 15% are seen a single time; roughly 17% belongs to the top ten. Sequencing used a population of CD138-negative cells sorted from bone marrow. These receptor sequences come from a donor at least 40 years old with multiple myeloma. Both conserved end residues are part of each CDR3. Each record gives: D gene, J gene, V gene, clone size, CDR3 DNA, CDR3 protein. D genes are given only for firm matches. Clone size, where shown, is once, few, many, or a class for clones that have expanded.

D gene: NA
J gene: TRBJ1-5
V gene: TRBV7-9
clone size: many
CDR3 DNA: TGTGCCAGCAGCTACTTACGGGAGCCCCAGCATTTT
CDR3 protein: CASSYLREPQHF

D gene: NA
J gene: TRBJ1-1
V gene: TRBV6-2/TRBV6-3
clone size: many
CDR3 DNA: TGTGCCAGCAACAGGCGGCAGGTCCGGAACACTGAAGCTTTCTTT
CDR3 protein: CASNRRQVRNTEAFF

D gene: NA
J gene: TRBJ2-2
V gene: TRBV29-1
clone size: many
CDR3 DNA: TGCAGCGTTCTAGACACCGGGGAGCTGTTTTTT
CDR3 protein: CSVLDTGELFF

D gene: NA
J gene: TRBJ2-1
V gene: TRBV7-9
clone size: many
CDR3 DNA: TGTGCCAGCAGCTTATACAGCTACAATGAGCAGTTCTTC
CDR3 protein: CASSLYSYNEQFF

D gene: NA
J gene: TRBJ1-1
V gene: TRBV11-2
clone size: many
CDR3 DNA: TGTGCCAGCAGCCTAGGGAGGTACACTGAAGCTTTCTTT
CDR3 protein: CASSLGRYTEAFF

D gene: NA
J gene: TRBJ1-2
V gene: TRBV28
clone size: many
CDR3 DNA: TGTGCCAGCACCCCCCCGTGGGGATATGGCTACACCTTC
CDR3 protein: CASTPPWGYGYTF

D gene: NA
J gene: TRBJ1-4
V gene: TRBV5-1
clone size: NA
CDR3 DNA: TGCACCAGCAGCTTGCTCGCAACTAATGAAAAGCTGTTTTTT
CDR3 protein: CTSSLLATNEKLFF

D gene: TRBD2
J gene: TRBJ2-1
V gene: TRBV6-5
clone size: many
CDR3 DNA: TGTGCCAGCAGTTTCACTAGCGGGGGGGCCGTTTACAATGAGCAGTTCTTC
CDR3 protein: CASSFTSGGAVYNEQFF

D gene: TRBD1
J gene: TRBJ2-7
V gene: TRBV5-5
clone size: medium-sized
CDR3 DNA: TGTGCCAGCAGCCCGGGACAGGGAGGGTACGAGCAGTACTTC
CDR3 protein: CASSPGQGGYEQYF

D gene: TRBD1
J gene: TRBJ1-5
V gene: TRBV6-6
clone size: many
CDR3 DNA: TGTGCCAGCAGTTCAGGGGGGTCCGGTCAGCCCCAGCATTTT
CDR3 protein: CASSSGGSGQPQHF

D gene: TRBD2
J gene: TRBJ2-7
V gene: TRBV5-1
clone size: many
CDR3 DNA: TGCGCCAGCAGCTTGGTGACTAGCCCCTACGAGCAGTACTTC
CDR3 protein: CASSLVTSPYEQYF

D gene: NA
J gene: TRBJ1-1
V gene: TRBV19
clone size: many
CDR3 DNA: TGTGCCAGTGGAGACAGGCGGAACACTGAAGCTTTCTTT
CDR3 protein: CASGDRRNTEAFF

D gene: TRBD2
J gene: TRBJ2-5
V gene: TRBV29-1
clone size: many
CDR3 DNA: TGCAGCGTTGAGCGGCGGGGGGCGGAAAAAGAGACCCAGTACTTC
CDR3 protein: CSVERRGAEKETQYF

D gene: TRBD2
J gene: TRBJ2-3
V gene: TRBV28
clone size: many
CDR3 DNA: TGTGCCAGCAGTTTGACCGGGACTAGCGGCACAGATACGCAGTATTTT
CDR3 protein: CASSLTGTSGTDTQYF

D gene: NA
J gene: TRBJ1-2
V gene: TRBV29-1
clone size: many
CDR3 DNA: TGCAGCGTTGAAGGCCTCCTTGACAAGCCCATAACTAACTATGGCTACACCTTC
CDR3 protein: CSVEGLLDKPITNYGYTF

D gene: NA
J gene: TRBJ2-3
V gene: TRBV5-1
clone size: many
CDR3 DNA: TGCGCCAGCAGCTTGGGGGGGAGTGGTGGCACAGATACGCAGTATTTT
CDR3 protein: CASSLGGSGGTDTQYF

D gene: NA
J gene: TRBJ2-7
V gene: TRBV7-9
clone size: few
CDR3 DNA: TGTGCCAGCAGCCGTCTGCCAGAGACCGGCGAGCAGTACTTC
CDR3 protein: CASSRLPETGEQYF

D gene: NA
J gene: TRBJ1-1
V gene: TRBV7-7
clone size: many
CDR3 DNA: TGTGCTAGCAGCTTAGAAGCAGACTCAAGCGGCACTGAAGCTTTCTTT
CDR3 protein: CASSLEADSSGTEAFF

D gene: NA
J gene: TRBJ2-1
V gene: TRBV7-3
clone size: many
CDR3 DNA: TGTGCCAGCAGCTTCACCGGGACGACCTACAATGAGCAGTTCTTC
CDR3 protein: CASSFTGTTYNEQFF

D gene: TRBD2
J gene: TRBJ2-5
V gene: TRBV11-2
clone size: NA
CDR3 DNA: TGTGCCAGCAGCCCCCGGGGAGGGGCCGAGACCCAGTACTTC
CDR3 protein: CASSPRGGAETQYF

D gene: NA
J gene: TRBJ2-3
V gene: TRBV7-3
clone size: many
CDR3 DNA: TGTGCCAGCAGCCTTACCTCGACTAGATCAGATACGCAGTATTTT
CDR3 protein: CASSLTSTRSDTQYF

D gene: NA
J gene: TRBJ2-7
V gene: TRBV18
clone size: many
CDR3 DNA: TGTGCCAGCTCACCACGCGCTGGAGACGAGCAGTACTTC
CDR3 protein: CASSPRAGDEQYF

D gene: NA
J gene: TRBJ2-1
V gene: TRBV6-1
clone size: few
CDR3 DNA: TGTGCCAGCTTCGGAGACTCCTACAATGAGCAGCTCTTC
CDR3 protein: CASFGDSYNEQLF

D gene: TRBD1
J gene: TRBJ2-1
V gene: TRBV12-3/TRBV12-4
clone size: many
CDR3 DNA: TGTGCCAGCAGTGCCGACAGGGGCTCCTACAATGAGCAGTTCTTC
CDR3 protein: CASSADRGSYNEQFF

D gene: NA
J gene: TRBJ2-3
V gene: TRBV5-1
clone size: many
CDR3 DNA: TGCGCCAGCAGCTTGGATTGGAGGGTGGGCGGGGTGCCAGATACGCAGTATTTT
CDR3 protein: CASSLDWRVGGVPDTQYF

D gene: NA
J gene: TRBJ2-5
V gene: TRBV6-1
clone size: many
CDR3 DNA: TGTGCCAGCAGTGCCATTGCAGAGACCCAGTACTTC
CDR3 protein: CASSAIAETQYF

D gene: TRBD2
J gene: TRBJ2-7
V gene: TRBV11-1
clone size: NA
CDR3 DNA: TGTGCCAGCAGCTTAAGCGGGGGACCCTACGAGCAGTACTTC
CDR3 protein: CASSLSGGPYEQYF

D gene: NA
J gene: TRBJ1-1
V gene: TRBV7-3
clone size: many
CDR3 DNA: TGTGCCAGCAGCCCTGGGGTAGTCACTGAAGCTTTCTTT
CDR3 protein: CASSPGVVTEAFF

D gene: TRBD2
J gene: TRBJ2-3
V gene: TRBV6-5
clone size: many
CDR3 DNA: TGTGCCAGCAGTCCGAAACCGGGACTAGCGGGGGCCGTGGATACGCAGTATTTT
CDR3 protein: CASSPKPGLAGAVDTQYF

D gene: NA
J gene: TRBJ2-6
V gene: TRBV20-1
clone size: many
CDR3 DNA: TGCAGTGCTAACCCTCGGGACGGTAGCTCTGGGGCCAACGTCCTGACTTTC
CDR3 protein: CSANPRDGSSGANVLTF

D gene: NA
J gene: TRBJ2-3
V gene: TRBV7-2
clone size: few
CDR3 DNA: TGTGCCAGCAGCTTAACGGCGGGCACAGATACGCAGTATTTT
CDR3 protein: CASSLTAGTDTQYF

D gene: NA
J gene: TRBJ2-5
V gene: TRBV5-1
clone size: many
CDR3 DNA: TGCGCCAGCGAGGAAAAGGGGACCCAAGAGACCCAGTACTTC
CDR3 protein: CASEEKGTQETQYF

D gene: NA
J gene: TRBJ2-7
V gene: TRBV5-1
clone size: many
CDR3 DNA: TGCGCCAGCAGCTTGGCCTCAGTGAACGAGCAGTACTTC
CDR3 protein: CASSLASVNEQYF

D gene: NA
J gene: TRBJ2-3
V gene: TRBV7-3
clone size: many
CDR3 DNA: TGTGCCAGCAGCCCCGGGCTCAACACAGATACGCAGTATTTT
CDR3 protein: CASSPGLNTDTQYF

D gene: NA
J gene: TRBJ1-1
V gene: TRBV7-3
clone size: NA
CDR3 DNA: TGTGCCAGCAGCACCCCCGGGGGGAAAACTGAAGCTTTCTTT
CDR3 protein: CASSTPGGKTEAFF

D gene: TRBD1
J gene: TRBJ2-3
V gene: TRBV5-1
clone size: NA
CDR3 DNA: TGCGCCAGCAGCTGGGAAGACAGGGCCGGGACAGATACGCAGTATTTT
CDR3 protein: CASSWEDRAGTDTQYF

D gene: TRBD1
J gene: TRBJ1-1
V gene: TRBV6-5
clone size: NA
CDR3 DNA: TGTGCCAGCAGATCACAGGGGAGGACTTTCTTT
CDR3 protein: CASRSQGRTFF

D gene: NA
J gene: TRBJ1-2
V gene: TRBV29-1
clone size: many
CDR3 DNA: TGCAGCGTTGAAGGCCTGAGCTATGGCTACACCTTC
CDR3 protein: CSVEGLSYGYTF

D gene: TRBD1
J gene: TRBJ2-4
V gene: TRBV20-1
clone size: many
CDR3 DNA: TGCAGTGCTTTCCCTCTTGGGCGACAGGGGTCAGCCAAAAACATTCAGTACTTC
CDR3 protein: CSAFPLGRQGSAKNIQYF

D gene: TRBD2
J gene: TRBJ2-1
V gene: TRBV11-1
clone size: many
CDR3 DNA: TGTGCCAGCAGGCCGGGACTAGCGGGGGGGCCGTACAATGAGCAGTTCTTC
CDR3 protein: CASRPGLAGGPYNEQFF

D gene: NA
J gene: TRBJ1-2
V gene: TRBV30
clone size: NA
CDR3 DNA: TGTGCCTGGAGAGGACAGCTATACTATGGCTACACCTTC
CDR3 protein: CAWRGQLYYGYTF

D gene: NA
J gene: TRBJ2-7
V gene: TRBV7-2
clone size: many
CDR3 DNA: TGTGCCAGCAGCCTATCCTACTACGAGCAGTACTTC
CDR3 protein: CASSLSYYEQYF

D gene: NA
J gene: TRBJ1-3
V gene: TRBV6-5
clone size: NA
CDR3 DNA: TGTGCCAGCAGCCGCAGACCTTCTCTTGGAAACACCATATATTTT
CDR3 protein: CASSRRPSLGNTIYF

D gene: NA
J gene: TRBJ1-2
V gene: TRBV12-3/TRBV12-4
clone size: once
CDR3 DNA: TGTGCCAGCAGTCGGGACAACTATGGCTACACCTTC
CDR3 protein: CASSRDNYGYTF

D gene: TRBD2
J gene: TRBJ2-5
V gene: TRBV7-6
clone size: once
CDR3 DNA: TGCGCCAGCAGCTTGAGACTAGCGGGGGGCCTCCAAGAGACCCAGTACTTC
CDR3 protein: CASSLRLAGGLQETQYF

D gene: NA
J gene: TRBJ1-4
V gene: TRBV6-2/TRBV6-3
clone size: many
CDR3 DNA: TGTGCCAGCAGTTTGACCGGGACACTACTAACCTCTAATGAAAAACTGTTTTTT
CDR3 protein: CASSLTGTLLTSNEKLFF

D gene: NA
J gene: TRBJ2-7
V gene: TRBV30
clone size: many
CDR3 DNA: TGTGCCTGGAGTGAAGAAACAGTAACCTACGAGCAGTACTTC
CDR3 protein: CAWSEETVTYEQYF

D gene: TRBD1
J gene: TRBJ2-7
V gene: TRBV28
clone size: many
CDR3 DNA: TGTGCCAGCAGTTTATATCAGGGGGCGGGGTACGAGCAGTACTTC
CDR3 protein: CASSLYQGAGYEQYF

D gene: NA
J gene: TRBJ2-5
V gene: TRBV7-9
clone size: NA
CDR3 DNA: TGTGCCAGCAGCTTAGTAATTGAAGAGACCCAGTACTTC
CDR3 protein: CASSLVIEETQYF

D gene: NA
J gene: TRBJ2-3
V gene: TRBV7-6
clone size: many
CDR3 DNA: TGTGCCAGCAGTTCTACGACAGGGAGGGCAGATACGCAGTATTTT
CDR3 protein: CASSSTTGRADTQYF

D gene: NA
J gene: TRBJ2-7
V gene: TRBV5-1
clone size: many
CDR3 DNA: TGCGCCAGCAGCTTGAACGCGGGTGAGATGTACGAGCAGTACTTC
CDR3 protein: CASSLNAGEMYEQYF

D gene: NA
J gene: TRBJ2-1
V gene: TRBV7-6
clone size: NA
CDR3 DNA: TGTGCCAGCAGCACCCCGGACAGTTACAATGAGCAGTTCTTC
CDR3 protein: CASSTPDSYNEQFF

D gene: NA
J gene: TRBJ2-5
V gene: TRBV7-8
clone size: many
CDR3 DNA: TGTGCCAGCAGCAAGACAGGGACTGAGACCCAGTACTTC
CDR3 protein: CASSKTGTETQYF

D gene: TRBD1
J gene: TRBJ2-7
V gene: TRBV28
clone size: many
CDR3 DNA: TGTGCCAGCAGGGGGGCCGGACAGGGTTCCTACGAGCAGTACTTC
CDR3 protein: CASRGAGQGSYEQYF